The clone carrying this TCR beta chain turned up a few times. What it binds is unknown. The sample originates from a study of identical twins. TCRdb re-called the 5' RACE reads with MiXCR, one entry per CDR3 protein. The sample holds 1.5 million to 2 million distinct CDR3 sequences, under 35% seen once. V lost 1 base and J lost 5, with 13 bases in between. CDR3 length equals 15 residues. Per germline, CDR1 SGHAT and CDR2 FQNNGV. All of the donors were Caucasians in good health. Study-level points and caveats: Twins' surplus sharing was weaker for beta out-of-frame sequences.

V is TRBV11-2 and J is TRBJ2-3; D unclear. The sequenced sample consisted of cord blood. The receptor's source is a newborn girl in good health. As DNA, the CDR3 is TGTGCCAGCAGCTTAGGGAGAGGCTCGGGAGATACGCAGTATTTT. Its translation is CASSLGRGSGDTQYF.